A single sample gave rise to the 24 T cell receptor beta chains below, sequenced in a study of shared clonotypes between healthy human individuals. Sequencing used immunoSEQ multiplex PCR; TCRdb keeps in-frame clones, though not all of them. In the table there are millions of clones, over 85% of which are singletons. The sequenced sample was naive CD4+ T cells sorted from blood. Subset of the sample: CD45RA+ positively selected. The receptors shown here come from a man younger than 30 in good health.

The genes are TRBV9 and TRBJ2-7; D is perhaps TRBD1 (5 bases). Trimming stripped 0 bases from V and 4 bases from J, with 11 bases between. Germline values: CDR1 SGDLS, CDR2 YYNGEE. The CDR3 totals 14 residues. This CDR3 reads CASSVAIRGYEQYF. As DNA, the CDR3 is TGTGCCAGCAGCGTAGCTATTAGGGGTTACGAGCAGTACTTC.

The chain uses TRBV28 and TRBJ1-2; 8 bases fit TRBD1. V trimming: 5 bases; J trimming: 0 bases; junction bases outside the gene matches: 8. CDR3 length: 16 residues. The germline CDR1 and CDR2 sequences are MDHEN and SYDVKM. The CDR3 region has the DNA TGTGCCAGCAGTGGGGGGCAGGGGGCAGCTAACTATGGCTACACCTTC. Translating it yields CASSGGQGAANYGYTF.

This chain connects TRBV9 to TRBJ2-1, with D maybe TRBD1 (5 bases). This CDR3 is built from 15 residues. Germline V gene data show CDR1 as SGDLS and CDR2 as YYNGEE. Between the trimmed V and J ends, which lost 2 bases and 5 bases, there was a span of 14 bases. CDR3 nucleotide sequence: TGTGCCAGCAGCGTTTCCCCGCAGGGCCACAATGAGCAGTTCTTC. Protein: CASSVSPQGHNEQFF.

The genes are TRBV4-1 and TRBJ2-3; TRBD2 is a possible D gene (5 bases). V was trimmed by 1 base and J by 3 bases, leaving 14 bases between them. This CDR3 contains 16 residues. Germline V CDR1 and CDR2: MGHRA, YSYEKL. The CDR3 DNA reads TGCGCCAGCAGCCAAGCAGCGGACCTCGGGACAGATACGCAGTATTTT. It translates to CASSQAADLGTDTQYF.

The rearrangement links TRBV27 to TRBJ2-5; D remains unclear. The CDR3 loop spans 12 amino acids. With 4 bases removed from V and 7 bases from J, the gap between germline ends came to 10 bases. The V gene's germline CDR1 is MNHEY and CDR2 SMNVEV (reference sequence). The CDR3 bases are TGTGCCAGCAGTTCCCGTGAAAGGACCCAGTACTTC. Amino acids: CASSSRERTQYF.

This clone appeared a single time. J is TRBJ2-7 and V is TRBV10-2, with D perhaps matching TRBD1 (6 bases). The CDR3 consists of 14 residues. V dropped 0 bases and J dropped 2 bases, with 8 bases sitting between them. The germline V gene encodes CDR1 WSHSY and CDR2 SAAADI. CDR3 loop: CASSESGHPYEQYF. The CDR3 DNA is TGCGCCAGCAGTGAGTCGGGACACCCCTACGAGCAGTACTTC.

The chain links TRBV10-3 to TRBJ1-3; D is unclear. Germline CDR1 and CDR2: ENHRY and SYGVKD. This CDR3 comprises 14 residues. The ends were cut back, 8 bases at V and 2 bases at J, with 13 bases in the middle. DNA for the CDR3: TGTGCCATCGGGGAAGGTGGGACTGGAAACACCATATATTTT. Translation gives CAIGEGGTGNTIYF.

The chain is built from TRBV7-2 and TRBJ2-7; D is perhaps TRBD1 or TRBD2 (5 bases each). V was cut by 5 bases and J by 6 bases, with 14 bases left in between. CDR3 length: 13 residues. Looked up from germline, CDR1 is SGHTA and CDR2 is FQGNSA. CDR3 in amino acids: CASSMSRESEQYF. The CDR3 nucleotides read TGTGCCAGCAGCATGTCCAGGGAGTCCGAGCAGTACTTC. The full variable domain, completed using reference TRBV7-2 and TRBJ2-7, is GAGVSQSPSNKVTEKGKDVELRCDPISGHTALYWYRQSLGQGLEFLIYFQGNSAPDKSGLPSDRFSAERTGGSVSTLTIQRTQQEDSAVYLCASSMSRESEQYFGPGTRLTVT.

The V and J genes are TRBV7-2 and TRBJ2-1, with TRBD2 identical over 8 bases. CDR1 SGHTA and CDR2 FQGNSA come from the germline V gene. CDR3 length: 15 amino acids. Trimming cost V 5 bases and J 5 bases; bases outside gene matches: 8. The CDR3 is CASSPPAGGNNEQFF. The CDR3 coding sequence is TGTGCCAGCAGCCCCCCCGCGGGGGGCAACAATGAGCAGTTCTTC.

The rearrangement joins TRBV27 to TRBJ2-7; 8 bases are shared with TRBD2. The CDR3 is made up of 12 amino acids. The trim removed 3 bases at V and 6 bases at J, leaving 1 base unmatched. From germline, CDR1 is MNHEY and CDR2 SMNVEV (reference sequence). CDR3 region: CASSFRGGEQYF. The CDR3 DNA is TGTGCCAGCAGTTTCCGGGGGGGCGAGCAGTACTTC.

The V and J genes are TRBV2 and TRBJ2-1, with 11 positions matching TRBD2. Germline V CDR1 and CDR2: SNHLY, FYNNEI. The length of the CDR3 is 16 residues. The J segment lost 0 bases and the V segment lost 4 bases, leaving 2 bases of the junction unmatched. The DNA of the CDR3 is TGTGCCAGCAGTGGGGGACTAGCGGACTCCTACAATGAGCAGTTCTTC. It specifies CASSGGLADSYNEQFF.

V usage is TRBV21-1 and J usage is TRBJ2-4; the table gives TRBD1 as D, unverified against the DNA. TRBV21-1 is a listed pseudogene. This CDR3 contains 15 residues. The CDR3, as DNA: TGTGCCAGCAGCAAAGGTTGCAGGGGAAGGAACATTCAGTACTTC. Translated: CASSKGCRGRNIQYF.

The CDR3 loop reads CAIRAGLDQPQHF. For the CDR3, the DNA is TGTGCCATCAGGGCAGGGCTGGATCAGCCCCAGCATTTT. The rearrangement links TRBV10-3 to TRBJ1-5; D might be TRBD1 (5 bases). The CDR3 runs to 13 residues. V shed 6 bases and J shed 5 bases, with 11 bases lying between them. Germline V gives CDR1 ENHRY, CDR2 SYGVKD.

The chain combines TRBV30 with TRBJ1-6; D ambiguous. Germline lookup yields CDR1 GTSNPN and CDR2 SVGIG (reference sequence). This CDR3 has 15 residues. The V end was cut by 3 bases, the J end by 0 bases, with 9 bases between. CDR3 DNA: TGTGCCTGGAGACCGTGGAGCTCCTATAATTCACCCCTCCACTTT. This translates into CAWRPWSSYNSPLHF.

The V call is TRBV7-8, the J call TRBJ2-3, with 15 bases that match TRBD2. The germline V gene encodes CDR1 SGHVS and CDR2 FQNEAQ. The CDR3 sequence is 18 residues long. V lost 5 bases, J lost 1 base, and 7 bases stayed unmatched. DNA for the CDR3: TGTGCCAGCAGCCCTGGGACTAGCGGGAGGCGGGGCACAGATACGCAGTATTTT. Translation: CASSPGTSGRRGTDTQYF. Combining the CDR3 with reference TRBV7-8 and TRBJ2-3 gives the whole variable domain GAGVSQSPRYKVAKRGQDVALRCDPISGHVSLFWYQQALGQGPEFLTYFQNEAQLDKSGLPSDRFFAERPEGSVSTLKIQRTQQEDSAVYLCASSPGTSGRRGTDTQYFGPGTRLTVL.

This clone was seen only once. The V call is TRBV28, the J call TRBJ2-3, with 13 bases matching TRBD2. The CDR3 runs 18 residues. The V and J ends lost 2 bases and 0 bases, in that order; junction bases with no gene match: 5. Germline V lookup: CDR1 MDHEN, CDR2 SYDVKM. The CDR3 DNA is TGTGCCAGCAGTTTAACTAGCGGGGGGGGATTTAGCACAGATACGCAGTATTTT. Amino acids: CASSLTSGGGFSTDTQYF.

The rearrangement joins TRBV7-6 to TRBJ1-2; D not resolved. Per the germline V gene, CDR1 is SGHVS and CDR2 is FNYEAQ. With 5 bases removed from V and 0 bases from J, the gap between germline ends came to 19 bases. This CDR3 contains 17 residues. The CDR3 DNA reads as TGTGCCAGCAGCCCTGGTGGCAATCACGCTTCTAACTATGGCTACACCTTC. It specifies CASSPGGNHASNYGYTF.

The chain couples TRBV29-1 to TRBJ1-1; 8 nucleotides align to TRBD1. V gave up 4 bases and J gave up 4 bases; unmatched junction bases: 8. Germline V CDR1 and CDR2: SQVTM, ANQGSEA. This CDR3 has 14 residues. This CDR3 reads CSVGSGGWGTEAFF. DNA for the CDR3: TGCAGCGTTGGGTCAGGGGGCTGGGGCACTGAAGCTTTCTTT.

This chain links TRBV7-2 with TRBJ2-1; the match to TRBD2 covers 7 bases. Germline CDR1 SGHTA, CDR2 FQGNSA. V trimming: 11 bases; J trimming: 5 bases; junction bases outside the gene matches: 9. CDR3 size: 13 residues. The CDR3 spells CAGRVPNNNEQFF. CDR3 bases: TGTGCCGGGAGGGTACCCAATAACAATGAGCAGTTCTTC.

Notes on this clone: This sample includes further DNA sequences coding for the same CDR3. Written as DNA, the CDR3 is TGTGCCAGCAGCTTAACTAGCGGGGGAGAGACCCAGTACTTC. Translated, it gives CASSLTSGGETQYF. The chain is built from TRBV7-9 and TRBJ2-5; 11 bases line up with TRBD2. This CDR3 is 14 amino acids long. With V trimmed by 2 bases and J by 4 bases, 0 bases remained unmatched. Germline values: CDR1 SEHNR, CDR2 FQNEAQ (reference sequence).

The chain couples TRBV7-8 to TRBJ2-7; 7 bases are a match to TRBD1. This CDR3 region has 14 residues. V was clipped by 2 bases and J by 1 base; unmatched bases: 2. Germline values: CDR1 SGHVS, CDR2 FQNEAQ. CDR3 sequence reads: CASSLTGVSYEQYF. The CDR3 DNA follows: TGTGCCAGCAGCTTAACAGGGGTTTCCTACGAGCAGTACTTC.

The rearrangement joins TRBV30 to TRBJ2-5, with 7 bases that match TRBD1. V lost 2 bases, J lost 4 bases, and 4 bases stayed unmatched. In germline, CDR1 is GTSNPN, CDR2 SVGIG (reference sequence). The CDR3 length is 13 residues. The CDR3 DNA is TGTGCCTGGAGTCGGGACAGCCTAGAGACCCAGTACTTC. Its translation: CAWSRDSLETQYF.

The V gene is TRBV5-4, the J gene TRBJ2-5; D gene uncertain. CDR3 length: 13 residues. Per germline, CDR1 SGHNT and CDR2 YYREEE (reference sequence). V shed 4 bases and J shed 5 bases, with 12 bases lying between them. This CDR3 is CASSKMGFETQYF. The CDR3 coding sequence is TGTGCCAGCAGCAAGATGGGGTTCGAGACCCAGTACTTC.

The CDR3 sequence: CAGGRAGPDTQYF. CDR3 nucleotides: TGTGCCGGCGGGAGGGCTGGGCCAGATACGCAGTATTTT. The rearrangement uses TRBV7-9 and TRBJ2-3, with 9 bases identical to TRBD2. This CDR3 has 13 residues. Per germline, CDR1 SEHNR and CDR2 FQNEAQ (reference sequence). The trim removed 11 bases at V and 4 bases at J, leaving 7 bases unmatched.